The clone carrying this TCR beta chain was seen only a few times. Its specificity is not known. Looked up from germline, CDR1 is SQVTM and CDR2 is ANQGSEA. Trimming took 3 bases from V and 4 from J; bases not matched to a gene: 2. This CDR3 spans 12 amino acids. These data come from a study of blood T cells in healthy people across ages. Researchers isolated at least 6.5 million PBMCs per sample. A J-beta primer mix and a sample-barcoded 5' primer were used in a second PCR of roughly 7 to 12 cycles. TCRdb itself ran the 5' RACE reads through MiXCR, one entry per CDR3 protein. The sample includes around 850,000 distinct CDR3 sequences, 30% to 45% of them seen just once. Study-level points and caveats: There were more naive CD4+ cells and higher diversity in long-lived donors than in aged donors.

The sample consisted of blood. This TCR derives from a man aged 18 to 30 in good health. The chain uses TRBV29-1 and TRBJ2-7; 8 bases are shared with TRBD1. The CDR3 sequence is CSVETGDYEQYF. CDR3 DNA sequence: TGCAGCGTTGAGACAGGGGATTACGAGCAGTACTTC.